Each of the 13 T cell receptor beta chains below was sequenced from the same sample in a study of OX40 agonist ivuxolimab in advanced cancers. TCRdb's table, derived via immunoSEQ multiplex PCR, lists solely in-frame clones and lacks some. The table records about 38,000 clones, 65% to 80% of them present only once. The specimen was CD4+ or CD8+ T cells sorted from blood, collected in a trial of the OX40 agonist ivuxolimab. These receptors were taken from an adult with an advanced solid tumor such as melanoma, head and neck, liver or kidney cancer.

The chain combines TRBV5-4 with TRBJ1-2; D ambiguous. This CDR3 spans 14 amino acids. Germline values: CDR1 SGHNT, CDR2 YYREEE (reference sequence). The V end was cut by 3 bases, the J end by 4 bases, with 13 bases between. CDR3 protein: CASSSGPELYGYTF. In DNA form, the CDR3 reads TGTGCCAGCAGCTCCGGGCCAGAACTCTATGGCTACACCTTC.

This chain uses TRBV19 with TRBJ2-2; 10 positions agree with TRBD1. The V gene end was trimmed by 8 bases and the J gene end by 5 bases; junction bases not matched to a gene: 11. Germline values: CDR1 LNHDA, CDR2 SQIVND (reference sequence). The CDR3 totals 16 residues. CDR3 amino acids: CASSTGGLYPTGELFF. DNA for the CDR3: TGTGCCAGTTCGACAGGGGGCCTCTACCCAACCGGGGAGCTGTTTTTT.

The chain combines TRBV11-2 with TRBJ2-1, with D possibly TRBD2 on 5 matching bases. V dropped 5 bases and J dropped 0 bases, with 11 bases sitting between them. There are 15 residues in the CDR3. CDR1 SGHAT and CDR2 FQNNGV come from the germline V gene. The CDR3 DNA is TGTGCCAGCAGCCCCACTAGGAGCTCCTACAATGAGCAGTTCTTC. Amino acid sequence: CASSPTRSSYNEQFF.

This chain connects TRBV6-1 to TRBJ2-3; TRBD2 matches at 11 bases. V was pared by 6 bases and J by 1 base, with 3 bases of the junction left unmatched. This CDR3 spans 15 amino acids. Germline CDR1 and CDR2: MNHNS and SASEGT. The chain's CDR3 is CASRPGLAGTDTQYF. Written as DNA, the CDR3 is TGTGCCAGCAGACCGGGACTAGCGGGCACAGATACGCAGTATTTT.

The chain links TRBV19 to TRBJ1-2; TRBD1 aligns across 7 bases. After removal of 8 bases from V and 3 bases from J, the junction contained 9 bases not matched to a gene. The CDR3 sequence is 14 residues long. Per the germline V gene, CDR1 is LNHDA and CDR2 is SQIVND (reference sequence). The CDR3 DNA follows: TGTGCCAGTTCCGGACAGGTTGAGGACTATGGCTACACCTTC. It codes for CASSGQVEDYGYTF. Based on the CDR3 plus reference TRBV19 and TRBJ1-2, the full variable domain is DGGITQSPKYLFRKEGQNVTLSCEQNLNHDAMYWYRQDPGQGLRLIYYSQIVNDFQKGDIAEGYSVSREKKESFPLTVTSAQKNPTAFYLCASSGQVEDYGYTFGSGTRLTVV.

The genes are TRBV5-6 and TRBJ2-5, with D perhaps TRBD2 (6 bases). This CDR3 has 13 amino acids. V lost 2 bases and J 6 bases, leaving 11 bases between the germline ends. CDR1 and CDR2 from the germline V gene are SGHDT and YYEEEE. The CDR3, as DNA: TGTGCCAGCAGCTTTGGAGGGAGACAGACCCAGTACTTC. This encodes CASSFGGRQTQYF.

Regarding this clone: One end of the junction fails to match germline, which may point to a read error. V gene TRBV7-9 combines with J gene TRBJ1-5; 9 positions agree with TRBD1. CDR3 size: 16 residues. Per germline, CDR1 SEHNR and CDR2 FQNEAQ (reference sequence). This CDR3 is CASSPGTGTSNQPQHF. As DNA, the CDR3 is TGTGCCAGCAGCCCAGGGACAGGGACGAGCAACCAGCCCCAGCATTTT.

The V gene is TRBV18, the J gene TRBJ1-1; a weak D match, TRBD1 (5 bases). The germline V gene encodes CDR1 KGHSH and CDR2 LQKENI. Trimming took off 3 bases at V and 2 bases at J, with 16 bases between the two ends. CDR3 length: 16 residues. The CDR3 is CASSPAEGARNTEAFF. The CDR3 nucleotides are TGTGCCAGCTCACCGGCTGAAGGGGCGCGTAACACTGAAGCTTTCTTT.

V and J are TRBV6-6 and TRBJ2-7; perhaps TRBD1 as D (5 bases). The CDR3 length is 13 residues. Germline V gene sequence: CDR1 MNHNY, CDR2 SVGAGI (reference sequence). The ends were cut back, 7 bases at V and 0 bases at J, with 10 bases in the middle. The CDR3 loop is CASTWTPSYEQYF. DNA of the CDR3: TGTGCCAGCACCTGGACACCCTCCTACGAGCAGTACTTC.

A few counts support this clone. This sequence joins TRBV6-5 and TRBJ2-2; D is possibly TRBD2 (6 bases). The germline CDR1 and CDR2 sequences are MNHEY and SVGAGI. CDR3 length: 15 amino acids. The V and J ends lost 7 bases and 1 base respectively, with 13 bases between them. This CDR3 reads CASKLSGLNTGELFF. The CDR3 DNA follows: TGTGCCAGCAAACTGAGCGGGCTGAACACCGGGGAGCTGTTTTTT.

The rearrangement links TRBV2 to TRBJ2-7, with 7 nucleotides matching TRBD2. V lost 8 bases and J lost 6; bases outside the gene matches: 16. There are 15 residues in the CDR3. The germline V gene has CDR1 SNHLY and CDR2 FYNNEI. The DNA of the CDR3 is TGTGCCAGCCGAAGAACCGGGACTATAGGGCCCGAGCAGTACTTC. It specifies CASRRTGTIGPEQYF.

In DNA form, the CDR3 reads TGCGCCAGCAGCCCGGGAGGCAGGGATGAAAAACTGTTTTTT. Translation gives CASSPGGRDEKLFF. The rearrangement joins TRBV4-1 to TRBJ1-4; the D gene is possibly TRBD1 (5 bases). CDR1 is MGHRA, CDR2 YSYEKL, per germline. Trimming cost V 4 bases and J 6 bases, with 12 bases left between them. The CDR3 totals 14 residues.

J is TRBJ1-5 and V is TRBV19; 7 bases agree with TRBD1. Germline CDR1 is LNHDA and CDR2 is SQIVND (reference sequence). The CDR3 is 15 amino acids. V dropped 5 bases and J dropped 7; count of bases not matched to a gene: 11. The CDR3 here is CASSVQQGYRQPQHF. CDR3 coding DNA: TGTGCCAGTAGTGTACAACAGGGGTATCGGCAGCCCCAGCATTTT.